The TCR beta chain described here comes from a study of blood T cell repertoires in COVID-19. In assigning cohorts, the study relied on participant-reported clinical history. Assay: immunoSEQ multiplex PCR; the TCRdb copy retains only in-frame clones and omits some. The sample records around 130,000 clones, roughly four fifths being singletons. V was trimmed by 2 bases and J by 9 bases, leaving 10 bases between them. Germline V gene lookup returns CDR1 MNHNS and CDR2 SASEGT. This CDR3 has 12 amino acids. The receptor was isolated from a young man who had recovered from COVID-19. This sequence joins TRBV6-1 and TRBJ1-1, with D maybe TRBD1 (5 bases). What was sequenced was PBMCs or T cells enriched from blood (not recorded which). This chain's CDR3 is CASSELRQQAFF. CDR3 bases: TGTGCCAGCAGTGAATTGAGACAGCAAGCTTTCTTT.